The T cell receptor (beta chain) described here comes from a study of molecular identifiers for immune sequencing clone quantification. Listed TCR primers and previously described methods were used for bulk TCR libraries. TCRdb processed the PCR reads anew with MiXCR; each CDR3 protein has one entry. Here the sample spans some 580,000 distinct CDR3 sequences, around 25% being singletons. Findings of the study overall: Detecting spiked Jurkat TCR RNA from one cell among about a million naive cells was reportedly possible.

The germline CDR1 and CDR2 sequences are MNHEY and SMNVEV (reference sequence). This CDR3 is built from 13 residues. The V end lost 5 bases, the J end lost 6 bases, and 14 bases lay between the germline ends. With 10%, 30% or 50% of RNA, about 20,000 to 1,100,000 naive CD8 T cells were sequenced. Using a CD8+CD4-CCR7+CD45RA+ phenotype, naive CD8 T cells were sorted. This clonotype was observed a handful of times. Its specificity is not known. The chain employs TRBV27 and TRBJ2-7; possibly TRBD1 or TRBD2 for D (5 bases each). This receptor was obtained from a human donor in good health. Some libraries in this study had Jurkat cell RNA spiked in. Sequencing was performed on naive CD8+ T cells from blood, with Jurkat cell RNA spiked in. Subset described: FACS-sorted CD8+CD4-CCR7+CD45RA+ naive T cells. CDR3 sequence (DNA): TGTGCCAGCAGTCCGGGGCCAAGTACCGAGCAGTACTTC. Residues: CASSPGPSTEQYF.